Each of the 16 T cell receptor beta chains below was sequenced from the same sample in a study of CD8+CD57+ T cells in acquired aplastic anemia. TCR beta VDJ and CDR3 were profiled, and genomic DNA was the template. TCRdb analysed the reads with MiXCR anew, one entry per CDR3 protein. The sample has 150,000 or so distinct CDR3 sequences; less than 50% are singletons. Patients picked for sequencing had shown CD8+CD57+ cell expansion detected by flow cytometry. The source material was sorted CD4+, CD8+, or CD8+CD57+ T cells (not recorded which) from PBMCs. These receptors were collected from a human donor with aplastic anemia.

V gene TRBV10-3 combines with J gene TRBJ2-5; possibly TRBD1 or TRBD2 for D (5 bases each). Trimming shortened V by 3 bases and J by 1 base, and 15 bases separated the two germline ends. Germline CDR1 and CDR2: ENHRY and SYGVKD. The CDR3 runs 16 residues. CDR3 region: CAISDIPGTVQETQYF. The CDR3 DNA reads TGTGCCATCAGTGATATTCCTGGGACGGTCCAAGAGACCCAGTACTTC.

This clonotype was observed many times. The chain combines TRBV5-4 with TRBJ1-1; 7 nucleotides agree with TRBD1. The CDR3 covers 14 residues. From germline, CDR1 is SGHNT and CDR2 YYREEE (reference sequence). V lost 4 bases to trimming and J lost 1 base; unmatched junction nucleotides: 4. CDR3 DNA sequence: TGTGCCAGCAGCACTGGGACAGAGAACACTGAAGCTTTCTTT. It encodes CASSTGTENTEAFF.

This clonotype has more than one count but fewer than ten. This chain uses TRBV30 with TRBJ1-3, with unresolved D. There are 13 residues in the CDR3. The V gene lost 2 bases and the J gene lost 4 bases, with 9 bases spanning the gap. CDR1 and CDR2 (germline): GTSNPN, SVGIG (reference sequence). The CDR3 sequence is CAWSLTDGNTIYF. For the CDR3, the DNA is TGTGCCTGGAGTCTGACCGACGGAAACACCATATATTTT.

This clonotype was observed a single time. One junction end disagrees with the germline gene, perhaps due to a read error. The rearrangement joins TRBV11-3 to TRBJ1-1, with D tentatively TRBD1 (5 bases). The CDR3 loop spans 15 amino acids. CDR1 is SGHNT and CDR2 is YENEEA in the germline V gene. Written as DNA, the CDR3 is TGTGCCAGCAGCTTAGGGGCCACGTCGGACACTGAAGCCTTCTTT. Its protein is CASSLGATSDTEAFF.

V and J are TRBV24-1 and TRBJ2-5; D not certain. Germline loops: CDR1 KGHDR, CDR2 SFDVKD. Trimming pared 4 bases from V and 5 bases from J, leaving 13 bases between. The CDR3 contains 14 residues. The CDR3 nucleotides are TGTGCCACCAGTGACGGACCGCTGGGGGAGACCCAGTACTTC. This sequence encodes CATSDGPLGETQYF.

The chain joins TRBV5-1 to TRBJ1-2, with a tentative D call TRBD1 (5 bases). Trimming left V 4 bases short and J 4 bases short, with 8 bases between. Germline loops: CDR1 SGHRS, CDR2 YFSETQ. This CDR3 contains 12 residues. The DNA of the CDR3 is TGCGCCAGCAGCATGGGGGGCTATGGCTACACCTTC. Amino acid sequence: CASSMGGYGYTF.

This clonotype appeared many times. V is TRBV19 and J is TRBJ2-2; weak D call: TRBD2 (5 bases). CDR1 LNHDA and CDR2 SQIVND come from the germline V gene (reference sequence). This CDR3 contains 15 residues. V was trimmed by 4 bases and J by 3 bases, leaving 12 bases between them. The DNA of the CDR3 is TGTGCCAGTAGTAATCCTAGCAGAGACACCGGGGAGCTGTTTTTT. It encodes CASSNPSRDTGELFF.

In its sample, this clonotype was seen many times. The CDR3 region is CSARGGVFYEQYF. The DNA for the CDR3 is TGCAGTGCTCGGGGGGGGGTTTTCTACGAGCAGTACTTC. The V and J genes are TRBV20-1 and TRBJ2-7; 8 bases match TRBD2. V shed 5 bases, J shed 3 bases, and the junction held 6 bases outside the gene matches. The CDR3 is 13 residues long. Germline V gives CDR1 DFQATT, CDR2 SNEGSKA (reference sequence).

This clonotype occurred many times. The chain has TRBV2 and TRBJ2-3; the match to TRBD2 covers 7 bases. The CDR3 consists of 16 residues. Per the germline V gene, CDR1 is SNHLY and CDR2 is FYNNEI. V was pared by 6 bases and J by 0 bases, with 9 bases of the junction left unmatched. This CDR3 is CASSRGGGNSTDTQYF. The CDR3 DNA reads TGTGCCAGCAGCCGCGGGGGAGGAAATAGCACAGATACGCAGTATTTT.

There are many counts of this clonotype. This rearrangement joins TRBV20-1 to TRBJ2-3, with TRBD2 matching over 14 bases. The junction had 12 bases not matched to a gene; V was cut back by 5 bases and J by 8 bases. Per the germline V gene, CDR1 is DFQATT and CDR2 is SNEGSKA (reference sequence). CDR3 length: 16 amino acids. The CDR3 spells CSAYSGTSGRSATQYF. As DNA, the CDR3 is TGCAGTGCTTATTCCGGGACTAGCGGGAGAAGCGCTACGCAGTATTTT.

This clonotype was observed a handful of times. The chain joins TRBV27 to TRBJ2-7; D is possibly TRBD2 (5 bases). Germline CDR1 is MNHEY and CDR2 is SMNVEV (reference sequence). The ends were cut back, 3 bases at V and 0 bases at J, with 9 bases in the middle. The CDR3 has 14 residues. CDR3 amino acids: CASSLTTNSYEQYF. The DNA of the CDR3 is TGTGCCAGCAGTTTGACGACTAACTCCTACGAGCAGTACTTC.

There are many counts of this clonotype. V usage is TRBV5-1 and J usage is TRBJ2-5; D possibly corresponds to TRBD2 (7 bases). Germline V gene data show CDR1 as SGHRS and CDR2 as YFSETQ. CDR3 length equals 12 residues. Trimming left V 7 bases short and J 5 bases short, with 12 bases between. The DNA for the CDR3 is TGCGCCAGCCGGGGGGCAGGGGAGACCCAGTACTTC. It codes for CASRGAGETQYF.

The chain uses TRBV19 and TRBJ1-2, with D uncertain. The germline V gene has CDR1 LNHDA and CDR2 SQIVND (reference sequence). V lost 5 bases and J 7 bases, leaving 17 bases between the germline ends. This CDR3 comprises 14 residues. As DNA, the CDR3 is TGTGCCAGTAGTCCGATAGATAGGGCCGCTGGCTACACCTTC. This gives the protein CASSPIDRAAGYTF.

The chain is built from TRBV10-3 and TRBJ2-1; TRBD2 is a possible D gene (7 bases). The V gene's germline CDR1 is ENHRY and CDR2 SYGVKD. V was shortened by 2 bases and J by 7 bases, with 15 bases between the two germline ends. The CDR3 runs to 15 residues. The CDR3, as DNA: TGTGCCATCAGTGAGACGGCAGGGGAGGGGAATGAGCAGTTCTTC. Its translation: CAISETAGEGNEQFF.

This clonotype has just a few counts. The V and J genes are TRBV7-8 and TRBJ1-5; D remains unclear. Germline V CDR1 and CDR2: SGHVS, FQNEAQ. Trimming took off 2 bases at V and 5 bases at J, with 7 bases between the two ends. The CDR3 is 13 residues long. In DNA, the CDR3 is TGTGCCAGCAGCTTATCCCCCGATCAGCCCCAGCATTTT. The encoded protein is CASSLSPDQPQHF.

This clonotype was observed a few times. The chain joins TRBV2 to TRBJ2-7; tentative D call: TRBD2 (7 bases). CDR1 is SNHLY, CDR2 FYNNEI, per germline. CDR3 length: 15 amino acids. Trimming removed 6 bases at V and 7 bases at J, with 22 bases between. CDR3 DNA: TGTGCCAGCAGGGGGGGGTGCGTCACCCAGGGGGAGCAGTACTTC. It is translated as CASRGGCVTQGEQYF.